Listed here are 5 T cell receptor beta chains from one sample, sequenced in a study of beta chain features in type 1 diabetes. Every isolated RNA sample was fully reverse transcribed, so sequencing captured expressed TCRB transcripts. The protocol was immunoSEQ multiplex PCR, while the TCRdb copy is restricted to in-frame clones and leaves out a portion. The sample includes 250,000 or so clones, 20% of them seen just once. For these TCRs, the target antigens are not known. Findings and caveats of the study: People with Type 1 diabetes carried modestly yet significantly shorter TCRB CDR3s in all four CD4+ subsets.

Material: naive CD4+ T cells from blood. The source of these receptors is a woman between 40 and 50 years old with type 1 diabetes.

The chain employs TRBV2 and TRBJ2-1; TRBD2 matches at 8 bases. Germline lookup yields CDR1 SNHLY and CDR2 FYNNEI. The CDR3 is made up of 15 amino acids. The V gene end was trimmed by 6 bases and the J gene end by 4 bases; junction bases not matched to a gene: 8. CDR3 sequence (DNA): TGTGCCAGCAGCTTAGCGGGACCCGATTACAATGAGCAGTTCTTC. Its protein product is CASSLAGPDYNEQFF.

The chain combines TRBV20-1 with TRBJ2-1; 8 nucleotides agree with TRBD2. The CDR3 is made up of 11 amino acids. CDR1 is DFQATT and CDR2 is SNEGSKA in the germline V gene (reference sequence). J was trimmed by 6 bases and V by 7 bases; bases with no gene match: 2. The CDR3 DNA reads as TGCAGTGTGGGGACTAGCAATGAGCAGTTCTTC. It is translated as CSVGTSNEQFF.

The CDR3 bases are TGTGCCAGCAGTTCGCCGACTAGCGGGAGAACAGATACGCAGTATTTT. This sequence encodes CASSSPTSGRTDTQYF. The chain links TRBV28 to TRBJ2-3, with TRBD2 matching over 12 bases. CDR1 is MDHEN, CDR2 SYDVKM, per germline. With V trimmed by 4 bases and J by 3 bases, 5 bases remained unmatched. The length of the CDR3 is 16 residues.

The sample holds a few counts of this clone. This chain joins TRBV9 and TRBJ1-6, with a weak D call TRBD1 (6 bases). The CDR3 is 15 residues long. The germline gives CDR1 SGDLS, CDR2 YYNGEE. V lost 3 bases and J 5 bases, leaving 12 bases between the germline ends. Written as DNA, the CDR3 is TGTGCCAGCAGCGCAGGACAGAGGAATAATTCACCCCTCCACTTT. It specifies CASSAGQRNNSPLHF. Together with reference TRBV9 and TRBJ1-6, the CDR3 gives the full variable domain: DSGVTQTPKHLITATGQRVTLRCSPRSGDLSVYWYQQSLDQGLQFLIQYYNGEERAKGNILERFSAQQFPDLHSELNLSSLELGDSALYFCASSAGQRNNSPLHFGNGTRLTVT.

The chain is built from TRBV9 and TRBJ1-1; 7 bases fit TRBD1. V lost 5 bases and J lost 0; bases outside the gene matches: 4. CDR3 length: 14 residues. Germline CDR1 is SGDLS and CDR2 is YYNGEE. CDR3 protein: CASSRQGLNTEAFF. CDR3 coding DNA: TGTGCCAGCAGTCGACAGGGACTGAACACTGAAGCTTTCTTT.